This T cell receptor beta chain was obtained from a study of shared clonotypes between healthy human individuals. Naive CD8 populations comprised CD45RO-negative cells positively selected for CCR7, excluding terminally differentiated effector memory CD45RA+ cells. Using immunoSEQ multiplex PCR, the repertoire was profiled, and TCRdb retains in-frame clones only, with some absent. This sample carries about 2 million clones, around 96% of them seen once, and the ten largest clones take around 1%. This receptor was identified in a man in his late teens or twenties in good health. The sample comprised naive CD8+ T cells sorted from blood.

Here the CDR3 DNA reads TGTGCCAGCAGCGCCGACAGCTCGAACACTGAAGCTTTCTTT. Protein: CASSADSSNTEAFF. The chain employs TRBV11-2 and TRBJ1-1; a weak D match, TRBD1 (5 bases). CDR3 length equals 14 residues. CDR1 and CDR2 (germline): SGHAT, FQNNGV. V was clipped by 5 bases and J by 1 base, with 11 bases between them. Full variable domain (outside the CDR3, taken from reference TRBV11-2 and TRBJ1-1): EAGVAQSPRYKIIEKRQSVAFWCNPISGHATLYWYQQILGQGPKLLIQFQNNGVVDDSQLPKDRFSAERLKGVDSTLKIQPAKLEDSAVYLCASSADSSNTEAFFGQGTRLTVV.